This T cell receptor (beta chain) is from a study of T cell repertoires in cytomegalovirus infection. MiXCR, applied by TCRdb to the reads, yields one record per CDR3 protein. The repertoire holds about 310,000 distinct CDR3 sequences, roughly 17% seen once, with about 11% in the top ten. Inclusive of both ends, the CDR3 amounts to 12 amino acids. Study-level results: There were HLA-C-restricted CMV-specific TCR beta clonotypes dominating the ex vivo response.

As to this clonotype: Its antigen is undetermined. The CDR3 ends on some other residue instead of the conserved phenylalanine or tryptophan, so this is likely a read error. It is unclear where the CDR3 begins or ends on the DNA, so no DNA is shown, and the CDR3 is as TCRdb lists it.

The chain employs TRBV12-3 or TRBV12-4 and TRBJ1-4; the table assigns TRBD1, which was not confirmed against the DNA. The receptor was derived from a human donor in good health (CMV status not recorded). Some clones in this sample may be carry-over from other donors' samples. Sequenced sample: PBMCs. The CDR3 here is CASSTTGAPDPA.